The next 17 T cell receptor beta chains were all read from a single sample in a study of blood T cell repertoires in COVID-19. Assay used: immunoSEQ multiplex PCR; TCRdb lists only in-frame clones, some missing. The data hold some 320,000 clones, with more than 90% observed a single time. Sequenced input: PBMCs or T cells enriched from blood (not recorded which). All receptors come from a man aged 60 to 75 who had recovered from COVID-19.

The V gene is TRBV3-1 (or the pseudogene TRBV3-2), the J gene TRBJ1-1; D possibly corresponds to TRBD1 (6 bases). The CDR3 contains 15 residues. The V gene's germline CDR1 is LGHDT and CDR2 YNNKEL (reference sequence). The V end lost 4 bases, the J end lost 2 bases, and 14 bases lay between the germline ends. CDR3 sequence (DNA): TGTGCCAGCAGCCCTTCTTCGGGACATAACACTGAAGCTTTCTTT. The encoded protein is CASSPSSGHNTEAFF.

The chain is built from TRBV2 and TRBJ1-2, with TRBD1 as a possible D gene (5 bases). Germline V CDR1 and CDR2: SNHLY, FYNNEI. V lost 3 bases and J 6 bases, leaving 14 bases between the germline ends. The CDR3 has 14 residues. CDR3 sequence: CASSDVTDSHGYTF. The CDR3 DNA reads as TGTGCCAGCAGTGACGTGACAGACTCTCATGGCTACACCTTC. The whole variable domain, filled in from reference TRBV2 and TRBJ1-2, reads EPEVTQTPSHQVTQMGQEVILRCVPISNHLYFYWYRQILGQKVEFLVSFYNNEISEKSEIFDDQFSVERPDGSNFTLKIRSTKLEDSAMYFCASSDVTDSHGYTFGSGTRLTVV.

This clone was detected once. V is TRBV3-1 (or the pseudogene TRBV3-2) and J is TRBJ2-3; TRBD2 might be the D (5 bases). This CDR3 region has 16 residues. Deletions cut 4 bases from V and 4 bases from J, with 18 bases between. Germline CDR1 is LGHDT and CDR2 is YNNKEL (reference sequence). CDR3 sequence (DNA): TGTGCCAGCAGCCCCCTCCAACGGGGTCCTTCAGATACGCAGTATTTT. This sequence encodes CASSPLQRGPSDTQYF.

The chain uses TRBV20-1 and TRBJ2-1; 8 bases agree with TRBD2. The J segment lost 1 base and the V segment lost 3 bases, leaving 5 bases of the junction unmatched. CDR1 is DFQATT, CDR2 SNEGSKA, per germline (reference sequence). CDR3 size: 15 residues. CDR3 sequence: CSASEREFSYNEQFF. The CDR3 nucleotides read TGCAGTGCTAGTGAGCGGGAGTTTTCCTACAATGAGCAGTTCTTC.

The chain is built from TRBV6-2 or TRBV6-3 and TRBJ1-2; D is unclear. This CDR3 is built from 17 residues. Per germline, CDR1 MNHEY and CDR2 SVGEGT. With 6 bases removed from V and 3 bases from J, the gap between germline ends came to 23 bases. The CDR3 bases are TGTGCCAGCAGCCGCCCCTCACAAGAGTTCAGGCACTATGGCTACACCTTC. Protein: CASSRPSQEFRHYGYTF.

DNA of the CDR3: TGTGCCAGCAGCTTAGCGGCAGAGCAGTACTTC. Translation gives CASSLAAEQYF. J is TRBJ2-7 and V is TRBV7-9; D not resolved. This CDR3 spans 11 amino acids. Germline V gene sequence: CDR1 SEHNR, CDR2 FQNEAQ (reference sequence). Trimming took 0 bases from V and 7 from J, leaving 4 bases between them.

This clone turned up a few times. V usage is TRBV15 and J usage is TRBJ1-5; 8 nucleotides align to TRBD1. Trimming took 4 bases from V and 2 from J; bases not matched to a gene: 7. The CDR3 spans 16 residues. Per germline, CDR1 LNHNV and CDR2 YYDKDF (reference sequence). CDR3 sequence reads: CATSNFRGLGNQPQHF. CDR3 DNA: TGTGCCACCAGCAATTTCAGGGGGCTGGGCAATCAGCCCCAGCATTTT.

The chain employs TRBV10-3 and TRBJ2-1; 10 nucleotides agree with TRBD2. CDR3 length: 17 amino acids. Germline loops: CDR1 ENHRY, CDR2 SYGVKD. The ends lost 0 bases at V and 5 bases at J; junction bases unmatched: 7. CDR3 residues: CAISESASGSGDNEQFF. The CDR3, as DNA: TGTGCCATCAGTGAGTCGGCTAGCGGGAGTGGTGACAATGAGCAGTTCTTC.

The genes are TRBV6-5 and TRBJ2-7, with D possibly being TRBD2 (5 bases). CDR3 length equals 13 residues. Trimming took 3 bases from V and 5 from J, leaving 11 bases between them. Germline lookup yields CDR1 MNHEY and CDR2 SVGAGI. The CDR3 DNA is TGTGCCAGCAGTTATCTGGGGAGAAACGAGCAGTACTTC. Translated: CASSYLGRNEQYF.

The genes are TRBV27 and TRBJ2-7; D possibly corresponds to TRBD1 (6 bases). CDR1 is MNHEY and CDR2 is SMNVEV in the germline V gene (reference sequence). The germline V and J ends were trimmed by 3 bases and 3 bases, with 12 bases remaining between them. This CDR3 is built from 14 residues. CDR3 amino acids: CASSFFMGHYEQYF. The CDR3 DNA sequence: TGTGCCAGCAGTTTTTTTATGGGACACTACGAGCAGTACTTC.

V gene TRBV19 combines with J gene TRBJ2-2; 9 positions match TRBD1. The germline V gene has CDR1 LNHDA and CDR2 SQIVND (reference sequence). The CDR3 loop spans 13 amino acids. The V and J ends lost 10 bases and 7 bases, in that order; junction bases with no gene match: 7. The CDR3 spells CATKDRGIGELFF. The CDR3 DNA reads TGTGCCACCAAGGACAGGGGCATCGGGGAGCTGTTTTTT. The variable domain in full, completed from reference TRBV19 and TRBJ2-2, reads DGGITQSPKYLFRKEGQNVTLSCEQNLNHDAMYWYRQDPGQGLRLIYYSQIVNDFQKGDIAEGYSVSREKKESFPLTVTSAQKNPTAFYLCATKDRGIGELFFGEGSRLTVL.

The CDR3 loop reads CASRSGDGYTF. The CDR3 nucleotides are TGTGCCAGCAGGAGTGGTGATGGCTACACCTTC. The chain has TRBV6-6 and TRBJ1-2; D unclear. CDR1 is MNHNY and CDR2 is SVGAGI in the germline V gene (reference sequence). The length of the CDR3 is 11 residues. Trimming cost V 6 bases and J 6 bases, with 8 bases left between them.

Here the CDR3 DNA reads TGTGCCAGCAGCCAATCCTGGGAAGGCGGGATGAACATTCAGTACTTC. The encoded protein is CASSQSWEGGMNIQYF. The chain carries TRBV16 and TRBJ2-4; D perhaps matches TRBD2 (6 bases). The CDR3 sequence is 16 residues long. V was shortened by 0 bases and J by 7 bases, with 16 bases between the two germline ends. CDR1 is KGHSY, CDR2 FQNENV, per germline.

The CDR3 region is CAISEVAGADYGYTF. The CDR3 nucleotides read TGTGCCATCAGTGAGGTGGCAGGGGCGGACTATGGCTACACCTTC. V gene TRBV10-3 combines with J gene TRBJ1-2; a possible D gene is TRBD1 (6 bases). The CDR3 contains 15 residues. The V end lost 2 bases, the J end lost 3 bases, and 13 bases lay between the germline ends. The V gene's germline CDR1 is ENHRY and CDR2 SYGVKD.

V gene TRBV6-5 combines with J gene TRBJ2-7; possibly TRBD1 for D (5 bases). The CDR3 loop spans 16 amino acids. V lost 0 bases and J 3 bases, leaving 15 bases between the germline ends. Germline V lookup: CDR1 MNHEY, CDR2 SVGAGI. CDR3 sequence (DNA): TGTGCCAGCAGTTACTCTCATCGACAGTCCGGCTACGAGCAGTACTTC. It specifies CASSYSHRQSGYEQYF.

The chain has TRBV4-2 and TRBJ2-1, with 8 bases aligning to TRBD1. CDR1 is LGHNA and CDR2 is YNFKEQ in the germline V gene. J gave up 7 bases and V 2 bases, and 13 bases lay outside the gene matches. The CDR3 sequence is 17 residues long. CDR3 nucleotide sequence: TGTGCCAGCAGCCAAATTTGGGACAGGAGCTCCCAGAATGAGCAGTTCTTC. Translated, it gives CASSQIWDRSSQNEQFF.

The rearrangement links TRBV7-9 to TRBJ1-2; 7 bases agree with TRBD1. The CDR3 is 15 amino acids. Germline assignment: CDR1 SEHNR and CDR2 FQNEAQ (reference sequence). V dropped 2 bases and J dropped 6; count of bases not matched to a gene: 9. The CDR3 reads CASSLWGQRLHGYTF. In DNA, the CDR3 is TGTGCCAGCAGCTTATGGGGACAGCGATTACATGGCTACACCTTC.